Following are 9 T cell receptor beta chains from one sample sequenced in a study of human T cells and chemical hapten exposure. Time point meaning: patch test 2, 6 weeks after DPC sensitization. As to treatment: therapeutic diphenylcyclopropenone sensitization with weekly scalp DPC. TCRdb re-analysed the RACE reads in MiXCR, keeping a single row per CDR3 protein. The profile shows more than 75,000 distinct CDR3 sequences, 10% of them singletons. The sample was whole blood, taken in connection with sensitization to the hapten diphenylcyclopropenone (DPC). Every receptor here comes from a woman aged 25 to 39 with alopecia areata. Some clones in this sample may be carry-over from other donors' samples.

This clonotype was picked up a small number of times. The chain is built from TRBV20-1 and TRBJ2-3, with D perhaps matching TRBD1 (5 bases). Germline V lookup: CDR1 DFQATT, CDR2 SNEGSKA (reference sequence). The CDR3 consists of 14 residues. The germline V and J ends were trimmed by 7 bases and 3 bases, with 17 bases remaining between them. The CDR3 loop is CSGMGGAGTDTQYF. CDR3 bases: TGCAGTGGGATGGGTGGGGCTGGAACAGATACGCAGTATTTT.

This clonotype has more than one count but fewer than ten. This sequence joins TRBV7-3 and TRBJ1-2; no definite D call. The CDR3 sequence is 13 residues long. Trimming took off 2 bases at V and 8 bases at J, with 12 bases between the two ends. Germline V gene sequence: CDR1 SGHTA, CDR2 FQGTGA. CDR3 region: CASSLYFGEGYTF. CDR3 sequence (DNA): TGTGCCAGCAGCTTATATTTTGGGGAAGGCTACACCTTC. The variable domain in full, completed from reference TRBV7-3 and TRBJ1-2, reads GAGVSQTPSNKVTEKGKYVELRCDPISGHTALYWYRQSLGQGPEFLIYFQGTGAADDSGLPNDRFFAVRPEGSVSTLKIQRTERGDSAVYLCASSLYFGEGYTFGSGTRLTVV.

V is TRBV6-2 or TRBV6-3 and J is TRBJ2-7; D is undetermined. Germline CDR1 reads MNHEY; CDR2 reads SVGEGT. The CDR3 runs to 12 residues. The V gene lost 6 bases and the J gene lost 2 bases, with 8 bases spanning the gap. CDR3 sequence: CASSHTTYEQYF. As DNA, the CDR3 is TGTGCCAGCAGCCACACTACCTACGAGCAGTACTTC.

V usage is TRBV27 and J usage is TRBJ1-1; maybe TRBD1 (5 bases). Between the trimmed V and J ends, which lost 6 bases and 7 bases, there was a span of 9 bases. The germline CDR1 and CDR2 sequences are MNHEY and SMNVEV (reference sequence). This CDR3 comprises 11 residues. The chain's CDR3 is CASSDSFEAFF. The CDR3, as DNA: TGTGCCAGCAGCGACAGTTTTGAAGCTTTCTTT.

This clonotype was picked up a small number of times. The chain recombines TRBV6-2 or TRBV6-3 with TRBJ2-1; 11 nucleotides agree with TRBD2. The V gene's germline CDR1 is MNHEY and CDR2 SVGEGT. The CDR3 covers 22 residues. V shed 6 bases and J 1 base; nucleotides not matched to a gene: 23. The CDR3 is CASSPQSPGTSGPVASYNEQFF. In nucleotides, the CDR3 is TGTGCCAGCAGCCCTCAAAGTCCCGGGACTAGCGGACCCGTCGCATCCTACAATGAGCAGTTCTTC.

The table lists this clonotype with many counts. This chain joins TRBV27 and TRBJ2-7; the match to TRBD2 covers 9 bases. The CDR3 totals 18 residues. Germline V lookup: CDR1 MNHEY, CDR2 SMNVEV (reference sequence). V lost 4 bases to trimming and J lost 3 bases; unmatched junction nucleotides: 16. The CDR3 DNA sequence: TGTGCCAGCAGTTCCCGTTCCAAGGCGGGAGGGACATACTACGAGCAGTACTTC. Translating it yields CASSSRSKAGGTYYEQYF.

Ten or more counts support this clonotype. The chain uses TRBV7-6 and TRBJ1-1; TRBD1 is a possible D gene (5 bases). V gave up 5 bases and J gave up 5 bases, with 12 bases separating them. The CDR3 extends over 13 amino acids. Germline CDR1 reads SGHVS; CDR2 reads FNYEAQ. The CDR3 reads CASSQFRGTEAFF. The CDR3 DNA reads TGTGCCAGCAGCCAATTTCGGGGGACTGAAGCTTTCTTT.

This clonotype was counted at least ten times. CDR3 sequence: CASRESGGPSYEQYF. CDR3 sequence (DNA): TGTGCCAGCAGGGAAAGCGGGGGACCCTCCTACGAGCAGTACTTC. The chain combines TRBV6-5 with TRBJ2-7; 8 bases agree with TRBD2. The J segment lost 0 bases and the V segment lost 6 bases, leaving 7 bases of the junction unmatched. Germline CDR1 and CDR2: MNHEY and SVGAGI. This CDR3 has 15 residues.

This clonotype was counted many times. The chain links TRBV11-1 to TRBJ1-5; possibly TRBD1 for D (5 bases). The V and J ends lost 8 bases and 5 bases respectively, with 16 bases between them. The CDR3 has 14 residues. CDR1 is SGHAT, CDR2 FQDESV, per germline (reference sequence). CDR3 DNA: TGTGCCAGCCGGGATAACAGGTACGATCAGCCCCAGCATTTT. The encoded protein is CASRDNRYDQPQHF.